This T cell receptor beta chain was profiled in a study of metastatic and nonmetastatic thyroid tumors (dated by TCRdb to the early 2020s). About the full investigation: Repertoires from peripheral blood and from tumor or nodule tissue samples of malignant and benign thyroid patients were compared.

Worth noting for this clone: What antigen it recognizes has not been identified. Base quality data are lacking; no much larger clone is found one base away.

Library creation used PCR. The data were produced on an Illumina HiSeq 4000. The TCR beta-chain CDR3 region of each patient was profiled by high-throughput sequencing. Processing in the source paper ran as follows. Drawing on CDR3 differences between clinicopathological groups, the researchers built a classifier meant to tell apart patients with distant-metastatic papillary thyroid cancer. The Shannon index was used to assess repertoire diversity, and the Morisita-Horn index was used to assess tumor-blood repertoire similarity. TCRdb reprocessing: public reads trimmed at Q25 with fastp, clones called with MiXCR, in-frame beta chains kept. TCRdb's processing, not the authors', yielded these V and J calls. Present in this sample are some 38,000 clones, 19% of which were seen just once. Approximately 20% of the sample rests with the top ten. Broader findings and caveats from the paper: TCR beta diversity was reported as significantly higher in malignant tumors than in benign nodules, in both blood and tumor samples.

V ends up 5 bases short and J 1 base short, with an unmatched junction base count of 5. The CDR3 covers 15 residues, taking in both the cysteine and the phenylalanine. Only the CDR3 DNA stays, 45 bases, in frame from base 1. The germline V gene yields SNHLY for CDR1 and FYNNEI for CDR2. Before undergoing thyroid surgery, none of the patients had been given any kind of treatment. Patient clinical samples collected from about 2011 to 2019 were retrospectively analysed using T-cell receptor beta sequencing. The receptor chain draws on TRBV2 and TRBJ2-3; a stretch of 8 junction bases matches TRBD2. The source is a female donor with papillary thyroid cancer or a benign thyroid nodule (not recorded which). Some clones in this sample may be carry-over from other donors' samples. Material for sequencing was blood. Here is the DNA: TGTGCCAGCAGTCAACTAGCGGCGGGCACAGATACGCAGTATTTT. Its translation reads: CASSQLAAGTDTQYF.